The TCR beta chain under discussion was sequenced for a study of breast tumors, draining lymph nodes, adjacent tissues. Overall study results and limits: That most tumor T cells come from lymph nodes remained unproven. Tumor repertoires ranked between lymph nodes and nontumor tissue in diversity, with V and J gene preferences.

CDR1 is SGHTA, CDR2 FQGNSA, per germline. The CDR3 loop spans 14 amino acids. V gave up 3 bases and J gave up 4 bases, with 12 bases separating them. TCRdb recomputed calls from the multiplex PCR reads with MiXCR, one row per CDR3 protein. The data contain some 53,000 distinct CDR3 sequences, over 40% of them singletons. In this sample, this clonotype turned up a few times. Its antigen is unknown. The sequence came from a female donor with breast cancer. Some clones in this sample may be carry-over from other donors' samples. Material for sequencing was breast tumor tissue. This chain uses TRBV7-2 with TRBJ1-1, with a tentative D call TRBD1 (5 bases). In DNA form, the CDR3 reads TGTGCCAGCAGCTTTGGGGGGGGTCTCACTGAAGCTTTCTTT. The encoded protein is CASSFGGGLTEAFF.